This T cell receptor beta chain was sequenced during a study of cytomegalovirus exposure and HLA in healthy donors. Study results and limitations: Some V segments, including TRBV6-2 and TRBV6-3, were excluded as indistinguishable. Among the CMV-associated chains, a few were confirmed in vitro as specific for CMV antigens.

For this clone: The antigen is not known.

The PCR was carried out with 60 Vbeta primers and 13 Jbeta primers. The table came from immunoSEQ multiplex PCR; TCRdb's copy has only in-frame clones and leaves some out. The table includes about 97,000 clones, over 75% detected once. This CDR3 has 12 residues. In germline, CDR1 is MNHNY, CDR2 SVGAGI (reference sequence). V was shortened by 2 bases and J by 8 bases, with 9 bases between the two germline ends. The receptor was isolated from a man aged 40-50 years in good health and CMV-seropositive. The genes are TRBV6-6 and TRBJ1-1; tentatively, D is TRBD1 (5 bases). Sequenced input: PBMCs. The CDR3 region is CASSYGTSEAFF. CDR3 coding DNA: TGTGCCAGCAGTTACGGGACTAGCGAAGCTTTCTTT.